These 26 T cell receptor beta chains share one sample of origin, sequenced in a study of cytomegalovirus exposure and HLA in healthy donors. PCR amplification relied on 60 Vbeta primers (plus 13 Jbeta primers). Produced via immunoSEQ multiplex PCR; TCRdb's table is partial and in-frame only. This table lists 75,000 to 80,000 clones. Sequenced: PBMCs. Source of these receptors: a man aged 18 to 35 in good health and CMV-seropositive.

The chain is built from TRBV5-4 and TRBJ2-7, with D tentatively TRBD2 (6 bases). The CDR3 length is 14 residues. Deletions cut 0 bases from V and 3 bases from J, with 10 bases between. The germline V gene has CDR1 SGHNT and CDR2 YYREEE (reference sequence). CDR3: CASSLGLEVYEQYF. The DNA for the CDR3 is TGTGCCAGCAGCTTGGGACTAGAAGTCTACGAGCAGTACTTC.

This chain connects TRBV19 to TRBJ1-5; tentative D call: TRBD1 (5 bases). The CDR3 is 15 residues long. Trimming took off 6 bases at V and 4 bases at J, with 16 bases between the two ends. Looked up from germline, CDR1 is LNHDA and CDR2 is SQIVND (reference sequence). CDR3 region: CASSLMADTNQPQHF. CDR3 coding DNA: TGTGCCAGTAGCCTCATGGCGGACACGAATCAGCCCCAGCATTTT.

The chain joins TRBV10-2 to TRBJ2-7; 12 bases agree with TRBD2. V gave up 2 bases and J gave up 4 bases; unmatched junction bases: 3. The length of the CDR3 is 15 residues. Germline V gene lookup returns CDR1 WSHSY and CDR2 SAAADI. The CDR3 loop is CASSEMGLAGYEQYF. As DNA, the CDR3 is TGCGCCAGCAGTGAGATGGGACTAGCGGGTTACGAGCAGTACTTC.

J is TRBJ1-5 and V is TRBV6-1; TRBD1 matches at 9 bases. The length of the CDR3 is 16 residues. V lost 4 bases, J lost 1 base, and 5 bases stayed unmatched. Germline V gene data show CDR1 as MNHNS and CDR2 as SASEGT. The CDR3 DNA reads as TGTGCCAGCAGTGCACGGACAGGGGTCAGCAATCAGCCCCAGCATTTT. Translating gives CASSARTGVSNQPQHF.

V and J are TRBV5-4 and TRBJ2-3; 10 bases map to TRBD1. This CDR3 has 15 residues. V gave up 6 bases and J gave up 1 base; unmatched junction bases: 5. Per the germline V gene, CDR1 is SGHNT and CDR2 is YYREEE (reference sequence). The CDR3 sequence is CASNLGTGGTDTQYF. Written as DNA, the CDR3 is TGTGCCAGCAACTTAGGGACAGGGGGCACAGATACGCAGTATTTT.

This rearrangement joins TRBV4-1 to TRBJ1-4; D not certain. The germline V and J ends were trimmed by 3 bases and 5 bases, with 13 bases remaining between them. The CDR3 consists of 15 residues. Germline CDR1 reads MGHRA; CDR2 reads YSYEKL. As DNA, the CDR3 is TGCGCCAGCAGCCAGGTTCGTGGCCAGAATGAAAAACTGTTTTTT. It specifies CASSQVRGQNEKLFF.

The CDR3 reads CASTTFMGNTEAFF. DNA of the CDR3: TGCGCCAGCACGACATTCATGGGGAACACTGAAGCTTTCTTT. This chain joins TRBV5-1 and TRBJ1-1, with D unresolved. Germline CDR1 and CDR2: SGHRS and YFSETQ. The CDR3 is 14 residues long. Trimming removed 6 bases at V and 1 base at J, with 13 bases between.

V and J are TRBV5-4 and TRBJ2-1; possibly TRBD1 for D (7 bases). CDR1 is SGHNT and CDR2 is YYREEE in the germline V gene (reference sequence). This CDR3 contains 19 residues. Deletions cut 3 bases from V and 0 bases from J, with 22 bases between. The CDR3 protein is CASSWDWPTGESSYNEQFF. CDR3 coding DNA: TGTGCCAGCAGCTGGGACTGGCCCACAGGGGAGAGCTCCTACAATGAGCAGTTCTTC.

This sequence joins TRBV28 and TRBJ2-7; TRBD2 aligns across 10 bases. Germline loops: CDR1 MDHEN, CDR2 SYDVKM. The CDR3 is 17 residues long. Trimming at V came to 3 bases and at J to 6 bases, leaving 14 bases not matched to a gene. CDR3 amino acids: CASSLRTHELAGREQYF. DNA for the CDR3: TGTGCCAGCAGTTTGAGGACCCATGAACTAGCGGGGCGCGAGCAGTACTTC.

The rearrangement uses TRBV10-3 and TRBJ2-7, with no clear D. Looked up from germline, CDR1 is ENHRY and CDR2 is SYGVKD. This CDR3 has 13 amino acids. V was clipped by 10 bases and J by 0 bases, with 13 bases between them. This CDR3 is CATYMGSSYEQYF. DNA for the CDR3: TGTGCCACCTACATGGGCAGCTCCTACGAGCAGTACTTC.

The J gene is TRBJ2-7, the V gene TRBV2, with D perhaps matching TRBD1 (7 bases). V was clipped by 7 bases and J by 5 bases, with 21 bases between them. The CDR3 is 15 residues long. Germline V CDR1 and CDR2: SNHLY, FYNNEI. CDR3 DNA sequence: TGTGCCAGCACATTTGGAGGGGACAGAACTCACGAGCAGTACTTC. It codes for CASTFGGDRTHEQYF.

The genes are TRBV10-3 and TRBJ2-7; TRBD1 agrees at 10 bases. The ends lost 6 bases at V and 6 bases at J; junction bases unmatched: 8. The CDR3 is made up of 14 amino acids. Germline V CDR1 and CDR2: ENHRY, SYGVKD. CDR3 sequence (DNA): TGTGCCATCAGCTCCGGGACAGGGGAGGTCGAGCAGTACTTC. This gives the protein CAISSGTGEVEQYF.

With regard to this clone: At one of its ends the junction is not consistent with the germline gene, which may arise from a read error. This chain joins TRBV6-6 and TRBJ2-1; 10 bases are a match to TRBD2. CDR3 size: 15 residues. CDR1 is MNHNY and CDR2 is SVGAGI in the germline V gene (reference sequence). The CDR3 nucleotides read TGTGCCAGCAGTTACTCGAGTAGCGGGAGGCCCTACCGGGTCTTC. This translates into CASSYSSSGRPYRVF.

The rearrangement links TRBV10-1 to TRBJ2-7; TRBD2 aligns across 10 bases. Trimming took 3 bases from V and 4 from J; bases not matched to a gene: 9. The CDR3 extends over 16 amino acids. Germline V gives CDR1 WNHNN, CDR2 SYGVQD (reference sequence). The DNA for the CDR3 is TGCGCCAGCAGTGAATACTCTAGCGGGGGCCATTACGAGCAGTACTTC. Its protein product is CASSEYSSGGHYEQYF.

This chain uses TRBV6-5 with TRBJ1-2, with D maybe TRBD1 (5 bases). The CDR3 spans 13 residues. Trimming shortened V by 7 bases and J by 5 bases, and 14 bases separated the two germline ends. Germline values: CDR1 MNHEY, CDR2 SVGAGI. The CDR3 coding sequence is TGTGCCAGCACGCAGGGCGGTCGTTATGGCTACACCTTC. It codes for CASTQGGRYGYTF.

The chain links TRBV5-1 to TRBJ2-5; 9 nucleotides line up with TRBD1. This CDR3 region has 13 residues. Germline V gene sequence: CDR1 SGHRS, CDR2 YFSETQ. V shed 2 bases and J 11 bases; nucleotides not matched to a gene: 7. The CDR3 is CASSLQGAREQYF. The CDR3, as DNA: TGCGCCAGCAGCTTACAGGGGGCGCGTGAGCAGTACTTC.

The chain is built from TRBV28 and TRBJ1-1, with 8 bases matching TRBD1. Trimming cost V 5 bases and J 4 bases; bases outside gene matches: 6. From germline, CDR1 is MDHEN and CDR2 SYDVKM. The CDR3 loop spans 14 amino acids. CDR3 DNA: TGTGCCAGCAGTATCCACACAGGGGGCACTGAAGCTTTCTTT. This sequence encodes CASSIHTGGTEAFF.

This chain joins TRBV5-4 and TRBJ1-1; 9 bases agree with TRBD1. With 4 bases clipped from V and 1 base from J, the junction kept 8 bases outside the gene matches. Germline V CDR1 and CDR2: SGHNT, YYREEE (reference sequence). This CDR3 has 16 amino acids. CDR3: CASSRNRGRANTEAFF. Here the CDR3 DNA reads TGTGCCAGCAGCCGCAACAGGGGGCGGGCGAACACTGAAGCTTTCTTT.

The rearrangement links TRBV7-6 to TRBJ1-1; 9 positions agree with TRBD1. Per the germline V gene, CDR1 is SGHVS and CDR2 is FNYEAQ. V gave up 1 base and J gave up 1 base; unmatched junction bases: 1. The length of the CDR3 is 15 residues. DNA of the CDR3: TGTGCCAGCAGCTTAGAGGGACAGGGGAACACTGAAGCTTTCTTT. It specifies CASSLEGQGNTEAFF.

The V gene is TRBV19, the J gene TRBJ2-7; 7 bases match TRBD2. Per germline, CDR1 LNHDA and CDR2 SQIVND (reference sequence). V lost 3 bases to trimming and J lost 5 bases; unmatched junction nucleotides: 7. This CDR3 is 14 amino acids long. The CDR3 region has the DNA TGTGCCAGTAGTATTAATCGCGGGAGCCACGAGCAGTACTTC. Its translation is CASSINRGSHEQYF.

V and J are TRBV5-1 and TRBJ1-2; D is undetermined. The CDR3 has 18 residues. Germline V gene lookup returns CDR1 SGHRS and CDR2 YFSETQ. The germline V and J ends were trimmed by 0 bases and 7 bases, with 25 bases remaining between them. The CDR3 DNA is TGCGCCAGCAGCTTGGAAGGGTCGCCCGGGATCCTGCCTGGTGGCTACACCTTC. Its translation is CASSLEGSPGILPGGYTF.

Here the CDR3 DNA reads TGTGCCAGCAGCCAAGTGGCAGGGGGTAGCGATGGCTACACCTTC. Protein product: CASSQVAGGSDGYTF. The rearrangement links TRBV4-2 to TRBJ1-2; TRBD1 matches at 7 bases. CDR3 size: 15 residues. V dropped 1 base and J dropped 6; count of bases not matched to a gene: 8. Germline V CDR1 and CDR2: LGHNA, YNFKEQ.

The CDR3 region is CAISAALAGENEQFF. CDR3 DNA: TGTGCCATCAGTGCCGCACTAGCGGGAGAAAATGAGCAGTTCTTC. This sequence joins TRBV10-3 and TRBJ2-1; 11 positions match TRBD2. Germline assignment: CDR1 ENHRY and CDR2 SYGVKD. The V and J ends lost 4 bases and 7 bases, in that order; junction bases with no gene match: 6. This CDR3 is built from 15 residues.

The chain recombines TRBV27 with TRBJ2-7; TRBD1 matches at 11 bases. The CDR3 loop spans 14 amino acids. Germline V CDR1 and CDR2: MNHEY, SMNVEV (reference sequence). The trim removed 6 bases at V and 0 bases at J, leaving 1 base unmatched. The chain's CDR3 is CASRGTGGSYEQYF. The CDR3 region has the DNA TGTGCCAGCAGGGGGACAGGGGGCTCCTACGAGCAGTACTTC.

J is TRBJ2-7 and V is TRBV9; D might be TRBD2 (6 bases). This CDR3 has 13 residues. The V gene's germline CDR1 is SGDLS and CDR2 YYNGEE. The V gene lost 3 bases and the J gene lost 0 bases, with 7 bases spanning the gap. The CDR3 sequence: CASSAGLSYEQYF. CDR3 bases: TGTGCCAGCAGCGCGGGACTCTCCTACGAGCAGTACTTC.

This chain uses TRBV6-1 with TRBJ2-7, with TRBD1 matching over 12 bases. Per the germline V gene, CDR1 is MNHNS and CDR2 is SASEGT. This CDR3 region has 14 residues. Losses at the gene ends were 6 bases for V and 7 bases for J; bases not matched to a gene: 7. CDR3 sequence (DNA): TGTGCCAGCAGGAAGGGACAGGGGGCTGGAGAGCAGTACTTC. As protein: CASRKGQGAGEQYF.